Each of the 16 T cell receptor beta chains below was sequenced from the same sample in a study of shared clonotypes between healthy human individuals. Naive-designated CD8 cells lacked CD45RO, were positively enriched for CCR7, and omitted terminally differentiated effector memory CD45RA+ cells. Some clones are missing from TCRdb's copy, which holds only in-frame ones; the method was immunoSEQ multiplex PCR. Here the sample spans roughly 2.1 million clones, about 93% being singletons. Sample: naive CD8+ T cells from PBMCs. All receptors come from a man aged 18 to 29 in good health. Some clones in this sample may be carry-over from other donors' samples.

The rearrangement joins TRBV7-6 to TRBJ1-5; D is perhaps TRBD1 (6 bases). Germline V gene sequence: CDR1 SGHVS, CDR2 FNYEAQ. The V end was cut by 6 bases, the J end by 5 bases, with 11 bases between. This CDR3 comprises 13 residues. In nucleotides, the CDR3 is TGTGCCAGCAGTAGCCACAGGGATCAGCCCCAGCATTTT. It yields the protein CASSSHRDQPQHF.

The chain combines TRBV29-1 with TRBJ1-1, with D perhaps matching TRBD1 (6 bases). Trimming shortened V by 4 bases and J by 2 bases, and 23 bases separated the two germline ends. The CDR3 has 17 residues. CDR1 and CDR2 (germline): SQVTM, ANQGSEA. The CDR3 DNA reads TGCAGCGTTGGAAGAGGGCAGGGGATATTGGGCAACACTGAAGCTTTCTTT. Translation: CSVGRGQGILGNTEAFF.

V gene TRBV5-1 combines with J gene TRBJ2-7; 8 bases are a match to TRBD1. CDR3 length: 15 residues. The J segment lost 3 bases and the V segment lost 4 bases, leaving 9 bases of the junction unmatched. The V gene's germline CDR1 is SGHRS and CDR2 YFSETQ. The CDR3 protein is CASSDAGTGGYEQYF. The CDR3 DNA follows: TGCGCCAGCAGCGACGCCGGGACAGGAGGCTACGAGCAGTACTTC.

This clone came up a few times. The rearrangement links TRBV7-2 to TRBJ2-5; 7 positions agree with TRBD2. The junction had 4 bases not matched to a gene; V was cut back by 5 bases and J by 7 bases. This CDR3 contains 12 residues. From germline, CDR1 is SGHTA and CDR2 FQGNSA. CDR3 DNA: TGTGCCAGCAGCATTGGGGAGGGGACCCAGTACTTC. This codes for CASSIGEGTQYF.

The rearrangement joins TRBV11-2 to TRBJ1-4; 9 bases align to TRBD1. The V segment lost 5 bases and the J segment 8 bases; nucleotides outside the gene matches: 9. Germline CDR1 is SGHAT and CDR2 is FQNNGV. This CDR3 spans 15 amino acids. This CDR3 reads CASSPRDRAREKLFF. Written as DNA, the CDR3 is TGTGCCAGCAGCCCCCGGGACAGGGCTAGAGAAAAACTGTTTTTT.

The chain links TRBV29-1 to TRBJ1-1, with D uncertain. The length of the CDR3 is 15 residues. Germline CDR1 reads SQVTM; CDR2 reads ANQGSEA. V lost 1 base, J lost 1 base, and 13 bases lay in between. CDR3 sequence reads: CSVEGFGRSNTEAFF. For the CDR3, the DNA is TGCAGCGTTGAAGGTTTTGGGAGATCGAACACTGAAGCTTTCTTT.

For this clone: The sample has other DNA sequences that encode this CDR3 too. The CDR3 coding sequence is TGTGCCAGCAGCGCTCTTAATGAGCAGTTCTTC. Amino acids: CASSALNEQFF. The rearrangement uses TRBV9 and TRBJ2-1; D is ambiguous. Germline V gene data show CDR1 as SGDLS and CDR2 as YYNGEE. The CDR3 is 11 amino acids. Trimming pared 3 bases from V and 7 bases from J, leaving 5 bases between.

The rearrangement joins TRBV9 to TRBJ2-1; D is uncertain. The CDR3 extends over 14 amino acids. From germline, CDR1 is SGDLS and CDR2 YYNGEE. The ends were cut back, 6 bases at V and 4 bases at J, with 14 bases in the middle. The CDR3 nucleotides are TGTGCCAGCACCCCAGCAGGCAGATACAATGAGCAGTTCTTC. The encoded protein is CASTPAGRYNEQFF.

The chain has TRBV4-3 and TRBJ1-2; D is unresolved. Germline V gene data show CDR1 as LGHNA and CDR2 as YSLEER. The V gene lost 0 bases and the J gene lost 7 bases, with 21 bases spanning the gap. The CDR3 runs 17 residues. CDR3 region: CASSQEVDWSGRGGYTF. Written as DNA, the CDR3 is TGCGCCAGCAGCCAAGAAGTTGATTGGTCAGGTCGCGGTGGCTACACCTTC.

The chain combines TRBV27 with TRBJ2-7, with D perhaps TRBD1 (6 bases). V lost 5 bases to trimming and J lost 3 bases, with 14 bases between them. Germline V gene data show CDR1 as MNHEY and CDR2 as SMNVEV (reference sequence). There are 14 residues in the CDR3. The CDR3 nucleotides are TGTGCCAGCAGTATCGACAGGTGGGGCTACGAGCAGTACTTC. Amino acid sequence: CASSIDRWGYEQYF.

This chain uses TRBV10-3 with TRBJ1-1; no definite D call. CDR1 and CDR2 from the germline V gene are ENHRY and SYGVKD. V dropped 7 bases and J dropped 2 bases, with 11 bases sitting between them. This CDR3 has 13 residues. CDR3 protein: CAITMGFNTEAFF. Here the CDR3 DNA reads TGTGCCATCACCATGGGTTTCAACACTGAAGCTTTCTTT.

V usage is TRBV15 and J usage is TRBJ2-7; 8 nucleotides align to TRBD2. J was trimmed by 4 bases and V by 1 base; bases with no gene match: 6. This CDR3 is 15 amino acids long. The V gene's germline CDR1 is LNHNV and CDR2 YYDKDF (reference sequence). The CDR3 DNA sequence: TGTGCCACCAGCAGAGGCACGGGGGGGTTTTACGAGCAGTACTTC. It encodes CATSRGTGGFYEQYF.

The DNA of the CDR3 is TGTGCCAGCATTGTTGTAGGGCGATACAAAAGCTCCTACGAGCAGTACTTC. It yields the protein CASIVVGRYKSSYEQYF. This chain joins TRBV2 and TRBJ2-7, with unresolved D. With 7 bases removed from V and 0 bases from J, the gap between germline ends came to 22 bases. Germline V gene data show CDR1 as SNHLY and CDR2 as FYNNEI. The CDR3 length is 17 residues.

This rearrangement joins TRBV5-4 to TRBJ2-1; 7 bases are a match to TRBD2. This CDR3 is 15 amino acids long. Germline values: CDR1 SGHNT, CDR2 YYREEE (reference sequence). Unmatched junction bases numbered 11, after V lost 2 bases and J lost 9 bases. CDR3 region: CASSFFGGGPGEQFF. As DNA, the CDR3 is TGTGCCAGCAGCTTTTTTGGGGGAGGGCCAGGTGAGCAGTTCTTC. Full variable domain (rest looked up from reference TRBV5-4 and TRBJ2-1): ETGVTQSPTHLIKTRGQQVTLRCSSQSGHNTVSWYQQALGQGPQFIFQYYREEENGRGNFPPRFSGLQFPNYSSELNVNALELDDSALYLCASSFFGGGPGEQFFGPGTRLTVL.

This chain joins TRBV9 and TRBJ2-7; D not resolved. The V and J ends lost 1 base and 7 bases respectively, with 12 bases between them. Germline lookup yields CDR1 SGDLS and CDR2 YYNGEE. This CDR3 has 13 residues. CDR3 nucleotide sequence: TGTGCCAGCAGCGTATCTGGGAACGGAGAGCAGTACTTC. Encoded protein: CASSVSGNGEQYF. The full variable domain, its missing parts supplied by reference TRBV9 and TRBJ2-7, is DSGVTQTPKHLITATGQRVTLRCSPRSGDLSVYWYQQSLDQGLQFLIQYYNGEERAKGNILERFSAQQFPDLHSELNLSSLELGDSALYFCASSVSGNGEQYFGPGTRLTVT.

The CDR3 here is CASRSRLAGVNTQYF. The CDR3 DNA follows: TGTGCCAGCAGAAGCAGACTAGCGGGAGTAAATACGCAGTATTTT. The chain joins TRBV27 to TRBJ2-3; the match to TRBD2 covers 12 bases. This CDR3 spans 15 amino acids. CDR1 MNHEY and CDR2 SMNVEV come from the germline V gene (reference sequence). The junction had 8 bases not matched to a gene; V was cut back by 6 bases and J by 7 bases.